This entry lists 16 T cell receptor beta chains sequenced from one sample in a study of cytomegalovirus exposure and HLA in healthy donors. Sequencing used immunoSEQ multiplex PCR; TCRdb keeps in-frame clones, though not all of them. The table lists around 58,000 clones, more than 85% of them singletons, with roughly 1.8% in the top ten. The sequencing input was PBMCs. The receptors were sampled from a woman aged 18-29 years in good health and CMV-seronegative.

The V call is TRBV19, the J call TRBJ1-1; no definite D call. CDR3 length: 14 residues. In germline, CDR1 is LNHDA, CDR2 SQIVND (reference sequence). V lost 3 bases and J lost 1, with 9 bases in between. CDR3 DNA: TGTGCCAGTAGTATGTCAGGCGCGAACACTGAAGCTTTCTTT. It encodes CASSMSGANTEAFF.

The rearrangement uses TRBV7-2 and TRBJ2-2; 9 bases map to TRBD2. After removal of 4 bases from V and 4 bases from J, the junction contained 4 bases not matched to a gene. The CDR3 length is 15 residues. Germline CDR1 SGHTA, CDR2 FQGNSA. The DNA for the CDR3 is TGTGCCAGCAGCTCAGGACTAGCGTCCACCGGGGAGCTGTTTTTT. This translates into CASSSGLASTGELFF.

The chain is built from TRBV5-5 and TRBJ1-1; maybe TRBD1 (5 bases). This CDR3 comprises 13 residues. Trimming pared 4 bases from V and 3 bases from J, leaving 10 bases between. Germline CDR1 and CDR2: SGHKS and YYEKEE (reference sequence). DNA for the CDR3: TGTGCCAGCAGCGTCGACAGACACACTGAAGCTTTCTTT. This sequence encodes CASSVDRHTEAFF.

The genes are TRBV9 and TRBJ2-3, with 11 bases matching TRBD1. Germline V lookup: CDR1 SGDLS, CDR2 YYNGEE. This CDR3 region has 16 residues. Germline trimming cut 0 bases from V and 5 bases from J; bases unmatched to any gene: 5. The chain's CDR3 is CASSVVGTGGRDTQYF. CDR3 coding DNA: TGTGCCAGCAGCGTAGTGGGGACAGGGGGACGAGATACGCAGTATTTT.

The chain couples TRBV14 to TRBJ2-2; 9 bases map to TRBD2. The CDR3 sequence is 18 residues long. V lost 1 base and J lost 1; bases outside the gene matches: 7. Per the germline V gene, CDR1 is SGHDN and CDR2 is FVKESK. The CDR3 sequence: CASSQVRLAGWNTGELFF. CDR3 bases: TGTGCCAGCAGCCAAGTTCGTCTAGCGGGATGGAACACCGGGGAGCTGTTTTTT. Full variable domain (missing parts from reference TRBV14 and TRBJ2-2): EAGVTQFPSHSVIEKGQTVTLRCDPISGHDNLYWYRRVMGKEIKFLLHFVKESKQDESGMPNNRFLAERTGGTYSTLKVQPAELEDSGVYFCASSQVRLAGWNTGELFFGEGSRLTVL.

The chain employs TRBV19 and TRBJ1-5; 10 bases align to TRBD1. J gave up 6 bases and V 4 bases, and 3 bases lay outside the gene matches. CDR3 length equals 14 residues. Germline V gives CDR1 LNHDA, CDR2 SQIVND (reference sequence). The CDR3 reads CASSTRTGGQPQHF. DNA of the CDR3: TGTGCCAGTAGTACCCGGACAGGGGGTCAGCCCCAGCATTTT.

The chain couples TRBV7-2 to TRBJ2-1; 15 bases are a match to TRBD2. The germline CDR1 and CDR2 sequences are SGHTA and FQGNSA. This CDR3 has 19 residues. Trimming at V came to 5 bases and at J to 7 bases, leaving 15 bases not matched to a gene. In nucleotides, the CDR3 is TGTGCCAGCAGCCCCCGGCCCGGACTAGCGGGGGGGCGAACGAATGAGCAGTTCTTC. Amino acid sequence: CASSPRPGLAGGRTNEQFF.

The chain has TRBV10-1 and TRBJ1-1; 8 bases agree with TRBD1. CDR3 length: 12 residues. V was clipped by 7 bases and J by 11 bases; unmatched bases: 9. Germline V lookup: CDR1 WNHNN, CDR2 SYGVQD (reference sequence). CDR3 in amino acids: CASKSGQGGAFF. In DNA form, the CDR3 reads TGCGCCAGCAAAAGCGGACAGGGCGGCGCTTTCTTT.

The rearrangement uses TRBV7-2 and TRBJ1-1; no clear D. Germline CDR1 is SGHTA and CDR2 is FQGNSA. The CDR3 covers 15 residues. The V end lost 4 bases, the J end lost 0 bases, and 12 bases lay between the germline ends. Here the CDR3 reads CASSSYSGLNTEAFF. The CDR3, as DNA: TGTGCCAGCAGCTCATACTCAGGCCTGAACACTGAAGCTTTCTTT.

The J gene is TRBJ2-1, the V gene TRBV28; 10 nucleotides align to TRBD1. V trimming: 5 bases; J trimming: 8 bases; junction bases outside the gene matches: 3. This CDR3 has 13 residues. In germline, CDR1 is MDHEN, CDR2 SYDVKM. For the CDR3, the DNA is TGTGCCAGCAGTGTCGGGACAGGGGATGAGCAGTTCTTC. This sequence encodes CASSVGTGDEQFF. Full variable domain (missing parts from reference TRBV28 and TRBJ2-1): DVKVTQSSRYLVKRTGEKVFLECVQDMDHENMFWYRQDPGLGLRLIYFSYDVKMKEKGDIPEGYSVSREKKERFSLILESASTNQTSMYLCASSVGTGDEQFFGPGTRLTVL.

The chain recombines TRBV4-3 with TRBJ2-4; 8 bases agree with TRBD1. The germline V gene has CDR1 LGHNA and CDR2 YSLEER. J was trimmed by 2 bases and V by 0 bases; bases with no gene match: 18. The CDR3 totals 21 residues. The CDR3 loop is CASSQDTFGQGALISKNIQYF. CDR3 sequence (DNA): TGCGCCAGCAGCCAAGATACTTTTGGGCAGGGGGCGCTGATATCCAAAAACATTCAGTACTTC.

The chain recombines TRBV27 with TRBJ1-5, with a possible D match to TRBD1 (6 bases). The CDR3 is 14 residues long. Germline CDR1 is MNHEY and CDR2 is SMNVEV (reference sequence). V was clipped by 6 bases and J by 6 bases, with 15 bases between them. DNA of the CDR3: TGTGCCAGCAGGGCGGACAGAACTAGTCAGCCCCAGCATTTT. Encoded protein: CASRADRTSQPQHF.

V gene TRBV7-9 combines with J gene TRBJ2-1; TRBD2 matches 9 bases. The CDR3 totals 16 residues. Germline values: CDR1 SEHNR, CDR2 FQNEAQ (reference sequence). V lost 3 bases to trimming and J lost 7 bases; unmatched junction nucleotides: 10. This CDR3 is CASSFPAGGLKNEQFF. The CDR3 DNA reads TGTGCCAGCAGCTTTCCCGCGGGAGGGTTGAAAAATGAGCAGTTCTTC. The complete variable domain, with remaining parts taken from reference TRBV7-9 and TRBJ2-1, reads DTGVSQNPRHKITKRGQNVTFRCDPISEHNRLYWYRQTLGQGPEFLTYFQNEAQLEKSRLLSDRFSAERPKGSFSTLEIQRTEQGDSAMYLCASSFPAGGLKNEQFFGPGTRLTVL.

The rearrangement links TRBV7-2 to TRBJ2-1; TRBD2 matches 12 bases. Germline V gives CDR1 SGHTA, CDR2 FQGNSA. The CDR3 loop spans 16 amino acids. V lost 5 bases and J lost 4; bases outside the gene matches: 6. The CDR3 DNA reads TGTGCCAGCAGCCCACGGACTAGCGGGGAATACAATGAGCAGTTCTTC. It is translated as CASSPRTSGEYNEQFF.

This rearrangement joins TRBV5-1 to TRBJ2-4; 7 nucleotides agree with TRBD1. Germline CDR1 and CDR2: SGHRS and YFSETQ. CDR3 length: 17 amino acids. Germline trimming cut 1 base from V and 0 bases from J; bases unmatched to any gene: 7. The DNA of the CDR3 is TGCGCCAGCAGCTTGACAACAGGGGACCTAGCCAAAAACATTCAGTACTTC. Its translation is CASSLTTGDLAKNIQYF.

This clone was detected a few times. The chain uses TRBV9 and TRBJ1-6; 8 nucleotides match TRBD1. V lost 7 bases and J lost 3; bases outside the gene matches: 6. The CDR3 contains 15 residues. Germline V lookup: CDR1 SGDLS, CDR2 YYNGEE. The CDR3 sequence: CASSGTGVYNSPLHF. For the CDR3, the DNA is TGTGCCAGCTCCGGGACAGGCGTCTATAATTCACCCCTCCACTTT.